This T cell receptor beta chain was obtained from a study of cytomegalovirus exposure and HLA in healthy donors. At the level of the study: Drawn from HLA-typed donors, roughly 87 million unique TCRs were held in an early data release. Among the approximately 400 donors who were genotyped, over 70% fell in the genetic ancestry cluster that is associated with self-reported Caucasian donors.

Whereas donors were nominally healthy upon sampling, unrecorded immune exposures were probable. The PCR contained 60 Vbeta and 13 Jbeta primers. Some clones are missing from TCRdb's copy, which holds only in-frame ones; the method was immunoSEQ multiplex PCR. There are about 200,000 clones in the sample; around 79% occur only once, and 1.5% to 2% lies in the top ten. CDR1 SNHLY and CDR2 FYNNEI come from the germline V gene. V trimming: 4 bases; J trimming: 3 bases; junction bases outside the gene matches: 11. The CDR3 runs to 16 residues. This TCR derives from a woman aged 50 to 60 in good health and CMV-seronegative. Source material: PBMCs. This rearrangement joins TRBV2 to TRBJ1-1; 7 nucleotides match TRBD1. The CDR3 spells CASSVGKGGTDTEAFF. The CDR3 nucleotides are TGTGCCAGCAGTGTAGGAAAAGGTGGGACAGACACTGAAGCTTTCTTT.